This T cell receptor (beta chain) was profiled in a study of cytomegalovirus exposure and HLA in healthy donors. Points from the study as a whole: The study recorded some 160 TCR beta chains that were cytomegalovirus-associated.

Notes on this clone: No antigen is known for it.

Use of 60 Vbeta and 13 Jbeta primers characterized the PCR. This table comes from immunoSEQ multiplex PCR, and its TCRdb copy is limited to in-frame clones, with some not included. Of under 150,000 clones in the sample, about 73% were seen once. This CDR3 region has 13 residues. CDR1 is SGHRS and CDR2 is YFSETQ in the germline V gene. Losses at the gene ends were 8 bases for V and 3 bases for J; bases not matched to a gene: 6. The chain is built from TRBV5-1 and TRBJ2-7; TRBD1 agrees at 9 bases. The TCR originated in a human donor in good health. The specimen was PBMCs. The CDR3 region is CASTQGQGYEQYF. The CDR3 DNA reads TGCGCCAGTACACAGGGACAGGGCTACGAGCAGTACTTC.